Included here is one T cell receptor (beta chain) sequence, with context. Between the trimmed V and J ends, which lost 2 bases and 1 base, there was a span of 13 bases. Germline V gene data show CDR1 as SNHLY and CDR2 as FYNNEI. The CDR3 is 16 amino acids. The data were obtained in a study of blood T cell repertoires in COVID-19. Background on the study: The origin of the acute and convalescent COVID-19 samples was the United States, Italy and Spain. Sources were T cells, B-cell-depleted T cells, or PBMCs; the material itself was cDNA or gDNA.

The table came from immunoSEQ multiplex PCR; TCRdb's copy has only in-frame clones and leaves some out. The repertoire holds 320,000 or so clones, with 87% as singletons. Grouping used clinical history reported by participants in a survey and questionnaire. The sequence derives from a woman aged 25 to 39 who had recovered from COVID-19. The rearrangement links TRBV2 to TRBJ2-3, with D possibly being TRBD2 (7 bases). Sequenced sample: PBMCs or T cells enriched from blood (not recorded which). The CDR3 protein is CASSEIGGAGTDTQYF. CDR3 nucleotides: TGTGCCAGCAGTGAAATTGGGGGGGCCGGCACAGATACGCAGTATTTT.